The 28 T cell receptor beta chains below come from one sample, sequenced in a study of OX40 agonist ivuxolimab in advanced cancers. Libraries were prepared by immunoSEQ multiplex PCR; TCRdb keeps only in-frame clonotypes and omits some of them. The sample lists about 68,000 clones, approximately 80% occurring once. Sequencing was performed on CD4+ or CD8+ T cells sorted from blood, taken in a trial of the OX40 agonist ivuxolimab. These receptor sequences come from an adult with an advanced solid tumor such as melanoma, head and neck, liver or kidney cancer.

The CDR3 spells CASSATRDSQNIQYF. CDR3 DNA: TGTGCCAGCAGTGCAACCCGGGACAGCCAAAACATTCAGTACTTC. The V and J genes are TRBV6-4 and TRBJ2-4; 7 bases are shared with TRBD1. The CDR3 contains 15 residues. Germline-derived CDR1 and CDR2 are MRHNA and SNTAGT. The junction had 8 bases not matched to a gene; V was cut back by 4 bases and J by 5 bases.

This clone was picked up a small number of times. The genes are TRBV19 and TRBJ1-4; D gene unclear. V dropped 5 bases and J dropped 7 bases, with 11 bases sitting between them. Germline V lookup: CDR1 LNHDA, CDR2 SQIVND (reference sequence). This CDR3 spans 13 amino acids. CDR3 protein: CASSGQRSEKLFF. DNA for the CDR3: TGTGCCAGTAGTGGGCAGAGAAGTGAAAAACTGTTTTTT.

This clone was recorded a few times. The V call is TRBV5-4, the J call TRBJ2-5; D call uncertain. Germline CDR1 reads SGHNT; CDR2 reads YYREEE (reference sequence). V was trimmed by 0 bases and J by 2 bases, leaving 8 bases between them. The CDR3 contains 14 residues. The CDR3, as DNA: TGTGCCAGCAGCTTGGATGCAAGTCAAGAGACCCAGTACTTC. This encodes CASSLDASQETQYF.

This clone was picked up one time. V and J are TRBV6-5 and TRBJ1-2, with D tentatively TRBD1 (5 bases). From germline, CDR1 is MNHEY and CDR2 SVGAGI. Trimming took off 2 bases at V and 8 bases at J, with 12 bases between the two ends. The CDR3 has 13 residues. CDR3 sequence: CASSYGGMSGYTF. The CDR3 DNA is TGTGCCAGCAGTTACGGGGGGATGTCCGGCTACACCTTC.

The genes are TRBV11-2 and TRBJ1-1, with unresolved D. Between the trimmed V and J ends, which lost 5 bases and 1 base, there was a span of 11 bases. CDR3 length: 14 amino acids. Germline lookup yields CDR1 SGHAT and CDR2 FQNNGV. The CDR3 nucleotides read TGTGCCAGCAGCCCCGTCACGTCGAACACTGAAGCTTTCTTT. It encodes CASSPVTSNTEAFF.

This clone came up a few times. The chain joins TRBV5-1 to TRBJ2-3; D unresolved. CDR1 is SGHRS, CDR2 YFSETQ, per germline. The V end lost 2 bases, the J end lost 6 bases, and 4 bases lay between the germline ends. The CDR3 is 11 residues long. CDR3 in amino acids: CASSFEDTQYF. CDR3 in DNA: TGCGCCAGCAGCTTTGAGGATACGCAGTATTTT.

The J gene is TRBJ2-3, the V gene TRBV10-2; TRBD2 agrees at 9 bases. V was clipped by 7 bases and J by 0 bases; unmatched bases: 5. The CDR3 spans 15 residues. In germline, CDR1 is WSHSY, CDR2 SAAADI. CDR3 sequence: CASTGTSSSTDTQYF. The DNA of the CDR3 is TGCGCCAGCACCGGGACTAGCTCTAGCACAGATACGCAGTATTTT.

CDR3 nucleotides: TGTGCCAGCAGTGTCTCTTCCAGCACTGAAGCTTTCTTT. Amino acid sequence: CASSVSSSTEAFF. V is TRBV6-1 and J is TRBJ1-1; D is unclear. The CDR3 is 13 amino acids. Trimming stripped 4 bases from V and 4 bases from J, with 10 bases between. Germline-derived CDR1 and CDR2 are MNHNS and SASEGT.

The V call is TRBV9, the J call TRBJ2-5; D is perhaps TRBD1 (5 bases). The end of the DNA fits TRBJ2-7 better, so the J call may be wrong. CDR1 and CDR2 from the germline V gene are SGDLS and YYNGEE. The CDR3 is made up of 15 amino acids. The CDR3 reads CASSVETDSSYEQYF. CDR3 nucleotide sequence: TGTGCCAGCAGCGTCGAAACAGACAGCTCCTACGAGCAGTACTTC.

The CDR3 DNA follows: TGTGCCAGCAGCTTAGATCAGGGTCCGTACGAGCAGTACTTC. This codes for CASSLDQGPYEQYF. This chain connects TRBV11-2 to TRBJ2-7, with D possibly being TRBD1 (5 bases). V lost 0 bases, J lost 4 bases, and 10 bases lay in between. CDR1 and CDR2 from the germline V gene are SGHAT and FQNNGV. The CDR3 loop spans 14 amino acids. Variable domain in full (rest from reference TRBV11-2 and TRBJ2-7): EAGVAQSPRYKIIEKRQSVAFWCNPISGHATLYWYQQILGQGPKLLIQFQNNGVVDDSQLPKDRFSAERLKGVDSTLKIQPAKLEDSAVYLCASSLDQGPYEQYFGPGTRLTVT.

This clone was counted once. This chain links TRBV11-3 with TRBJ2-5; weak D call: TRBD2 (5 bases). CDR3 length: 13 residues. Germline CDR1 is SGHNT and CDR2 is YENEEA. V was clipped by 2 bases and J by 4 bases, with 8 bases between them. CDR3 DNA sequence: TGTGCCAGCAGCTTAATCGGGGTAGAGACCCAGTACTTC. Translated: CASSLIGVETQYF.

The chain is built from TRBV6-5 and TRBJ1-2; D gene uncertain. Trimming pared 2 bases from V and 0 bases from J, leaving 7 bases between. This CDR3 comprises 14 residues. Germline V gene sequence: CDR1 MNHEY, CDR2 SVGAGI. CDR3 bases: TGTGCCAGCAGTTACGTTTCGACTAACTATGGCTACACCTTC. Translating gives CASSYVSTNYGYTF.

This clone was counted between two and nine times. The chain uses TRBV7-7 and TRBJ2-5, with no clear D. CDR3 size: 14 residues. Germline assignment: CDR1 SSHAT and CDR2 FNYEAQ (reference sequence). The V end was cut by 2 bases, the J end by 2 bases, with 9 bases between. The CDR3 sequence: CASSLSNTQETQYF. CDR3 nucleotides: TGTGCCAGCAGCTTATCCAACACACAAGAGACCCAGTACTTC.

The chain combines TRBV5-4 with TRBJ2-2; D not certain. The V end was cut by 0 bases, the J end by 6 bases, with 12 bases between. The CDR3 has 15 residues. CDR1 is SGHNT and CDR2 is YYREEE in the germline V gene (reference sequence). The CDR3: CASSLADRVAGELFF. DNA for the CDR3: TGTGCCAGCAGCTTGGCGGATAGGGTCGCCGGGGAGCTGTTTTTT.

The chain combines TRBV7-8 with TRBJ2-7, with 7 bases identical to TRBD1. This CDR3 contains 16 residues. Trimming took 1 base from V and 3 from J; bases not matched to a gene: 9. Germline V gene sequence: CDR1 SGHVS, CDR2 FQNEAQ. This CDR3 is CASSLDFGAGGYEQYF. DNA for the CDR3: TGTGCCAGCAGCTTAGATTTTGGGGCAGGGGGCTACGAGCAGTACTTC.

The rearrangement joins TRBV28 to TRBJ1-4; 7 nucleotides line up with TRBD1. The length of the CDR3 is 15 residues. V lost 5 bases, J lost 7 bases, and 10 bases stayed unmatched. CDR1 is MDHEN, CDR2 SYDVKM, per germline. For the CDR3, the DNA is TGTGCCAGCAGTGGGTGGGGACAGAACATTGAAAAACTGTTTTTT. Its protein is CASSGWGQNIEKLFF.

The rearrangement links TRBV7-9 to TRBJ2-5, with TRBD1 matching 7 bases. Germline CDR1 SEHNR, CDR2 FQNEAQ (reference sequence). CDR3 length: 15 amino acids. V lost 5 bases and J lost 0; bases outside the gene matches: 6. The CDR3 reads CASSLQDRYQETQYF. DNA of the CDR3: TGTGCCAGCAGCCTACAGGACAGGTACCAAGAGACCCAGTACTTC.

A word on this clone: At one of its ends the junction is not consistent with the germline gene, which may arise from a read error. The chain employs TRBV19 and TRBJ2-2; D is uncertain. The CDR3 is made up of 14 amino acids. Germline-derived CDR1 and CDR2 are LNHDA and SQIVND (reference sequence). The CDR3 DNA follows: TGTGCCAGCAGTATAGAACGGAACACCGGGGAGCTGTTTTTT. Translated: CASSIERNTGELFF.

The rearrangement uses TRBV4-1 and TRBJ1-2; 8 bases are a match to TRBD1. CDR1 MGHRA and CDR2 YSYEKL come from the germline V gene. V shed 0 bases and J 4 bases; nucleotides not matched to a gene: 7. CDR3 length equals 16 residues. This chain's CDR3 is CASSQEGSGGFYGYTF. Written as DNA, the CDR3 is TGCGCCAGCAGCCAAGAAGGGTCAGGGGGCTTCTATGGCTACACCTTC.

The V and J genes are TRBV14 and TRBJ2-7; 9 bases match TRBD1. The CDR3 has 16 amino acids. V shed 3 bases and J 6 bases; nucleotides not matched to a gene: 12. Germline lookup yields CDR1 SGHDN and CDR2 FVKESK. The CDR3 protein is CASSHGPGQGTAEQYF. CDR3 bases: TGTGCCAGCAGCCACGGACCGGGACAGGGCACCGCCGAGCAGTACTTC.

The chain combines TRBV11-2 with TRBJ2-5; 11 nucleotides match TRBD2. This CDR3 has 18 amino acids. With V trimmed by 2 bases and J by 1 base, 9 bases remained unmatched. Germline-derived CDR1 and CDR2 are SGHAT and FQNNGV. The CDR3 bases are TGTGCCAGCAGCTTAACGAGGGGGACTAGCGGACGCCAAGAGACCCAGTACTTC. It yields the protein CASSLTRGTSGRQETQYF.

J is TRBJ1-3 and V is TRBV6-5; possibly TRBD1 for D (6 bases). The length of the CDR3 is 15 residues. Germline-derived CDR1 and CDR2 are MNHEY and SVGAGI. The V gene lost 6 bases and the J gene lost 0 bases, with 12 bases spanning the gap. In DNA, the CDR3 is TGTGCCAGCAGAGAACAGGGCCGCTCTGGAAACACCATATATTTT. It specifies CASREQGRSGNTIYF.

The chain joins TRBV7-6 to TRBJ2-2, with D possibly being TRBD2 (5 bases). V lost 6 bases to trimming and J lost 8 bases, with 16 bases between them. The CDR3 consists of 14 residues. In germline, CDR1 is SGHVS, CDR2 FNYEAQ. The CDR3, as DNA: TGTGCCAGCAGACCAACTAGTGGAATAGGGGAGCTGTTTTTT. Its protein is CASRPTSGIGELFF.

The rearrangement links TRBV11-2 to TRBJ2-7; D assignment may be TRBD1 or TRBD2 (5 bases each). The CDR3 runs 15 residues. V was pared by 5 bases and J by 2 bases, with 16 bases between. Germline loops: CDR1 SGHAT, CDR2 FQNNGV. CDR3: CASSRNRDATYEQYF. The CDR3 coding sequence is TGTGCCAGCAGCCGAAACCGGGACGCGACCTACGAGCAGTACTTC.

V gene TRBV7-9 combines with J gene TRBJ2-3; 7 nucleotides align to TRBD1. The germline V gene encodes CDR1 SEHNR and CDR2 FQNEAQ (reference sequence). This CDR3 comprises 15 residues. V shed 5 bases, J shed 0 bases, and the junction held 5 bases outside the gene matches. The CDR3 DNA reads TGTGCCAGCAGCCAAAAACAGGGGAGCACAGATACGCAGTATTTT. The encoded protein is CASSQKQGSTDTQYF.

This clone was seen only once. This chain uses TRBV18 with TRBJ1-2; no firm D call. Germline V gene sequence: CDR1 KGHSH, CDR2 LQKENI. V lost 0 bases and J lost 0, with 14 bases in between. The CDR3 covers 17 residues. CDR3 coding DNA: TGTGCCAGCTCACCACCGGGGAGGCAGCCTGCTAACTATGGCTACACCTTC. It translates to CASSPPGRQPANYGYTF.

This chain connects TRBV28 to TRBJ2-7; TRBD1 might be the D (7 bases). There are 14 residues in the CDR3. Looked up from germline, CDR1 is MDHEN and CDR2 is SYDVKM. V lost 6 bases to trimming and J lost 4 bases, with 16 bases between them. CDR3: CASSPGGQTYEQYF. The DNA of the CDR3 is TGTGCCAGCAGCCCCGGGGGACAGACGTACGAGCAGTACTTC.

This rearrangement joins TRBV27 to TRBJ1-1; D is perhaps TRBD1 (5 bases). This CDR3 has 13 amino acids. The V gene's germline CDR1 is MNHEY and CDR2 SMNVEV (reference sequence). Trimming stripped 4 bases from V and 4 bases from J, with 10 bases between. CDR3 amino acids: CASSWDAGTEAFF. The CDR3 nucleotides are TGTGCCAGCAGTTGGGACGCAGGCACTGAAGCTTTCTTT.